The 10 T cell receptor beta chains below come from one sample, sequenced in a study of cytomegalovirus exposure and HLA in healthy donors. The study ran its PCR with 60 Vbeta and 13 Jbeta primers. Measured with immunoSEQ multiplex PCR; TCRdb has only the in-frame clones, and not every one. Across approximately 120,000 clones, the top ten clones capture approximately 0.99% of the sample. The source material was PBMCs. The receptors come from a man in his late teens or twenties in good health and CMV-seronegative.

V is TRBV5-1 and J is TRBJ2-1, with TRBD2 matching 11 bases. This CDR3 has 16 residues. Germline lookup yields CDR1 SGHRS and CDR2 YFSETQ. The junction had 5 bases not matched to a gene; V was cut back by 2 bases and J by 4 bases. In DNA form, the CDR3 reads TGCGCCAGCAGCTTAGACCTAGCGGGGGGTTACAATGAGCAGTTCTTC. It encodes CASSLDLAGGYNEQFF.

V is TRBV4-1 and J is TRBJ1-6, with unresolved D. The CDR3 is made up of 17 amino acids. V lost 4 bases to trimming and J lost 5 bases, with 18 bases between them. Germline values: CDR1 MGHRA, CDR2 YSYEKL. The CDR3 DNA is TGCGCCAGCAGCCTAGTTGGAGGAGGAGGAAATAATTCACCCCTCCACTTT. Protein product: CASSLVGGGGNNSPLHF.

CDR3 region: CASRGDREDIQYF. CDR3 coding DNA: TGTGCCAGCAGAGGCGACAGGGAGGACATTCAGTACTTC. The gene calls are TRBV27 and TRBJ2-4, with D possibly matching TRBD1 (7 bases). The V and J ends lost 6 bases and 8 bases respectively, with 14 bases between them. CDR3 length: 13 residues. Germline values: CDR1 MNHEY, CDR2 SMNVEV (reference sequence).

This rearrangement joins TRBV7-9 to TRBJ2-7, with TRBD2 matching over 15 bases. The V segment lost 5 bases and the J segment 7 bases; nucleotides outside the gene matches: 12. The CDR3 has 17 residues. CDR1 and CDR2 (germline): SEHNR, FQNEAQ (reference sequence). CDR3 residues: CASSPAAGLAGGKEQYF. The CDR3 nucleotides are TGTGCCAGCAGCCCAGCGGCCGGACTAGCGGGGGGGAAAGAGCAGTACTTC.

The chain combines TRBV7-8 with TRBJ1-5, with a tentative D call TRBD1 (5 bases). CDR3 size: 18 residues. Looked up from germline, CDR1 is SGHVS and CDR2 is FQNEAQ. V lost 2 bases and J 0 bases, leaving 17 bases between the germline ends. CDR3: CASSLPAQQGHSNQPQHF. CDR3 DNA sequence: TGTGCCAGCAGCTTACCGGCCCAGCAGGGCCATAGCAATCAGCCCCAGCATTTT. The full variable domain, with the rest looked up from reference TRBV7-8 and TRBJ1-5, is GAGVSQSPRYKVAKRGQDVALRCDPISGHVSLFWYQQALGQGPEFLTYFQNEAQLDKSGLPSDRFFAERPEGSVSTLKIQRTQQEDSAVYLCASSLPAQQGHSNQPQHFGDGTRLSIL.

The chain employs TRBV9 and TRBJ1-1, with D possibly matching TRBD1 (5 bases). V was pared by 0 bases and J by 1 base, with 10 bases between. This CDR3 region has 15 residues. The germline V gene has CDR1 SGDLS and CDR2 YYNGEE. The CDR3 region has the DNA TGTGCCAGCAGCGTAGTCCCAGGGCCGAACACTGAAGCTTTCTTT. Translated, it gives CASSVVPGPNTEAFF.

This sequence joins TRBV5-5 and TRBJ1-5, with TRBD1 identical over 9 bases. The CDR3 runs to 12 residues. V lost 0 bases to trimming and J lost 15 bases; unmatched junction nucleotides: 4. CDR1 is SGHKS and CDR2 is YYEKEE in the germline V gene (reference sequence). CDR3 sequence: CASSLVGDRVHF. The CDR3 coding sequence is TGTGCCAGCAGCTTGGTCGGGGACAGGGTGCATTTT.

The rearrangement uses TRBV14 and TRBJ1-3; no clear D gene. This CDR3 has 14 amino acids. CDR1 SGHDN and CDR2 FVKESK come from the germline V gene. V was pared by 1 base and J by 0 bases, with 4 bases between. CDR3 loop: CASSQVVSGNTIYF. The CDR3 nucleotides are TGTGCCAGCAGCCAAGTAGTCTCTGGAAACACCATATATTTT.

The V call is TRBV2, the J call TRBJ2-7, with 8 bases matching TRBD1. The germline CDR1 and CDR2 sequences are SNHLY and FYNNEI. This CDR3 has 14 amino acids. The V gene end was trimmed by 8 bases and the J gene end by 1 base; junction bases not matched to a gene: 7. The CDR3 nucleotides read TGTGCCAGCTTCCCCGGGACAGGTTCCTACGAGCAGTACTTC. Translated, it gives CASFPGTGSYEQYF.

The gene calls are TRBV5-1 and TRBJ2-7; D is ambiguous. The germline V gene has CDR1 SGHRS and CDR2 YFSETQ. V shed 2 bases and J shed 2 bases, with 11 bases lying between them. This CDR3 has 14 residues. The CDR3 sequence: CASSLGDFPYEQYF. CDR3 sequence (DNA): TGCGCCAGCAGCTTAGGCGACTTCCCCTACGAGCAGTACTTC.